This T cell receptor beta chain was recovered during a study of cytomegalovirus exposure and HLA in healthy donors. PCR employed 60 Vbeta and 13 Jbeta primers. The method was immunoSEQ multiplex PCR; TCRdb's version includes in-frame clones alone and lacks a portion of them. The sample contains over 200,000 clones, around 64% of which appear only once. The CDR3 contains 16 residues. The germline V gene has CDR1 SGHTA and CDR2 FQGNSA. Trimming stripped 1 base from V and 2 bases from J, with 12 bases between. Sequenced sample: PBMCs. The origin of this receptor is a man in his forties in good health and CMV-seropositive. The chain carries TRBV7-2 and TRBJ1-5, with D hard to call. CDR3 residues: CASSLEAVEGNQPQHF. CDR3 nucleotides: TGTGCCAGCAGCTTAGAAGCGGTGGAGGGCAATCAGCCCCAGCATTTT.